The clone carrying this T cell receptor (beta chain) was found a few times. Its specificity is not known. With 5 bases removed from V and 6 bases from J, the gap between germline ends came to 17 bases. This CDR3 region has 14 residues. Germline loops: CDR1 SEHNR, CDR2 FQNEAQ (reference sequence). The table came from immunoSEQ multiplex PCR; TCRdb's copy has only in-frame clones and leaves some out. The data contain under 35,000 clones, more than 85% of them singletons. This specimen belongs to a study of T cell responses to AZD1222 COVID-19 vaccine. Turning to the study itself: Both about-4-week and about-12-week second-dose recipients were combined.

Study results and caveats: Most donors were white British, females outnumbered males, and clonal diversity was possibly underestimated. Repertoires were obtained only post-peak T cell response. The span of vaccine-associated CD4 TCRs extended across spike, with dominance at 160-218 and 743-854.

The clonotype comes from an adult in good health. Sample: peripheral blood, taken on day 0 of AZD1222 vaccination. V gene TRBV7-9 combines with J gene TRBJ2-7, with D possibly TRBD2 on 6 matching bases. The CDR3: CASSLGGDLSEQYF. The CDR3 region has the DNA TGTGCCAGCAGCCTCGGCGGGGACCTTAGCGAGCAGTACTTC.